Listed below are T cell receptor beta chains from one sample, sequenced in a study of blood T cell repertoires in COVID-19. Repertoires were generated with immunoSEQ multiplex PCR, while TCRdb's copy carries only in-frame clones and drops some. The profile shows some 170,000 clones, approximately 93% of them singletons. Sequencing was carried out using peripheral blood. The receptors were sampled from a woman in her sixties with COVID-19, enrolled during active disease. Both conserved end residues are part of each CDR3. The order of the fields is J gene, D gene, V gene, clone size, CDR3 protein, CDR3 DNA. A D gene is named only where the DNA matches it firmly. Only part of the rows carry a size: once, few, many, or a class if the clone is expanded.

j_gene: TRBJ2-5
d_gene: -
v_gene: TRBV28
abundance: -
CDR3aa: CASKEGITSQETQYF
CDR3nt: TGTGCCAGCAAGGAGGGTATCACCAGCCAAGAGACCCAGTACTTC

j_gene: TRBJ1-1
d_gene: -
v_gene: TRBV18
abundance: -
CDR3aa: CASSPDGQSNTEAFF
CDR3nt: TGTGCCAGCTCACCGGACGGACAGTCGAACACTGAAGCTTTCTTT

j_gene: TRBJ1-4
d_gene: TRBD1
v_gene: TRBV7-8
abundance: -
CDR3aa: CASSLPGGEKLFF
CDR3nt: TGTGCCAGCAGCTTACCAGGGGGAGAAAAACTGTTTTTT

j_gene: TRBJ2-3
d_gene: TRBD2
v_gene: TRBV9
abundance: -
CDR3aa: CASSVDQAGVADTQYF
CDR3nt: TGTGCCAGCAGCGTAGACCAAGCGGGAGTAGCGGATACGCAGTATTTT

j_gene: TRBJ1-1
d_gene: -
v_gene: TRBV5-1
abundance: -
CDR3aa: CASSLMPGENTEAFF
CDR3nt: TGCGCCAGCAGCCTTATGCCGGGAGAGAACACTGAAGCTTTCTTT

j_gene: TRBJ1-1
d_gene: TRBD1
v_gene: TRBV30
abundance: -
CDR3aa: CASQQGPPGTEAFF
CDR3nt: TGTGCCTCCCAACAGGGGCCCCCGGGTACTGAAGCTTTCTTT

j_gene: TRBJ1-1
d_gene: -
v_gene: TRBV3-1/TRBV3-2
abundance: few
CDR3aa: CASSHTTEAFF
CDR3nt: TGTGCCAGCAGCCATACTACTGAAGCTTTCTTT

j_gene: TRBJ1-6
d_gene: -
v_gene: TRBV4-2
abundance: once
CDR3aa: CASSPREAGSSYNSPLHF
CDR3nt: TGTGCCAGCAGCCCGAGAGAGGCCGGCAGCTCCTATAATTCACCCCTCCACTTT

j_gene: TRBJ1-6
d_gene: TRBD1
v_gene: TRBV18
abundance: -
CDR3aa: CASSDRQGATNSPLHF
CDR3nt: TGTGCCAGCTCAGATAGACAGGGGGCGACGAATTCACCCCTCCACTTT

j_gene: TRBJ2-4
d_gene: -
v_gene: TRBV18
abundance: once
CDR3aa: CASSPAGSADIQYF
CDR3nt: TGTGCCAGCTCACCTGCAGGGTCTGCCGACATTCAGTACTTC

j_gene: TRBJ1-2
d_gene: -
v_gene: TRBV6-6
abundance: -
CDR3aa: CASSSPGQTNYGYTF
CDR3nt: TGTGCCAGCAGTTCCCCCGGACAGACTAACTATGGCTACACCTTC

j_gene: TRBJ2-2
d_gene: -
v_gene: TRBV21-1
abundance: -
CDR3aa: CASSKGTGLRITGELFF
CDR3nt: TGTGCCAGCAGCAAAGGGACAGGGCTTCGCATCACCGGGGAGCTGTTTTTT

j_gene: TRBJ1-1
d_gene: TRBD1
v_gene: TRBV29-1
abundance: -
CDR3aa: CSVASGGGTEAFF
CDR3nt: TGCAGCGTAGCATCAGGGGGCGGCACTGAAGCTTTCTTT

j_gene: TRBJ1-5
d_gene: -
v_gene: TRBV18
abundance: -
CDR3aa: CASSSDLTEPQHF
CDR3nt: TGTGCCAGCTCATCTGACTTAACGGAGCCCCAGCATTTT

j_gene: TRBJ2-5
d_gene: TRBD1
v_gene: TRBV10-3
abundance: -
CDR3aa: CAISEAQGVGETQYF
CDR3nt: TGTGCCATCAGTGAAGCACAGGGGGTGGGGGAGACCCAGTACTTC

j_gene: TRBJ1-2
d_gene: TRBD1
v_gene: TRBV5-4
abundance: -
CDR3aa: CASSLGGGRDFYGYTF
CDR3nt: TGTGCCAGCAGCTTGGGAGGGGGCCGAGATTTCTATGGCTACACCTTC

j_gene: TRBJ2-1
d_gene: -
v_gene: TRBV11-3
abundance: -
CDR3aa: CASSLDRASRQFF
CDR3nt: TGTGCCAGCAGCTTAGATAGAGCATCAAGGCAGTTCTTC

j_gene: TRBJ1-1
d_gene: TRBD1
v_gene: TRBV18
abundance: -
CDR3aa: CASSGTGQGYTEAFF
CDR3nt: TGTGCCAGCTCGGGAACGGGACAGGGCTACACTGAAGCTTTCTTT

j_gene: TRBJ1-1
d_gene: -
v_gene: TRBV7-9
abundance: once
CDR3aa: CASSLSVNTEAFF
CDR3nt: TGTGCCAGCAGCTTGTCGGTGAACACTGAAGCTTTCTTT

j_gene: TRBJ1-5
d_gene: -
v_gene: TRBV7-6
abundance: -
CDR3aa: CASSRGRGLGQPQHF
CDR3nt: TGTGCCAGCAGTCGCGGGAGAGGGCTTGGGCAGCCCCAGCATTTT

j_gene: TRBJ2-7
d_gene: -
v_gene: TRBV29-1
abundance: -
CDR3aa: CSCRSLATGRQYF
CDR3nt: TGCAGCTGCCGGTCGCTAGCGACAGGGCGGCAGTACTTC

j_gene: TRBJ1-1
d_gene: -
v_gene: TRBV7-2
abundance: few
CDR3aa: CASSFNMNTEAFF
CDR3nt: TGTGCCAGCAGCTTTAATATGAACACTGAAGCTTTCTTT

j_gene: TRBJ2-5
d_gene: -
v_gene: TRBV29-1
abundance: -
CDR3aa: CSVKGRVQETQYF
CDR3nt: TGCAGCGTGAAAGGCCGGGTCCAAGAGACCCAGTACTTC

j_gene: TRBJ2-7
d_gene: TRBD2
v_gene: TRBV9
abundance: -
CDR3aa: CASSVGRTSSAGEQYF
CDR3nt: TGTGCCAGCAGCGTAGGGAGGACTAGTTCGGCAGGCGAGCAGTACTTC

j_gene: TRBJ1-2
d_gene: TRBD1
v_gene: TRBV9
abundance: -
CDR3aa: CASSFRTTGRYGYTF
CDR3nt: TGTGCCAGCAGCTTCCGTACGACAGGGCGCTATGGCTACACCTTC

j_gene: TRBJ1-1
d_gene: TRBD1
v_gene: TRBV7-6
abundance: -
CDR3aa: CASSPTGMGTEAFF
CDR3nt: TGTGCCAGCAGCCCGACAGGGATGGGGACTGAAGCTTTCTTT

j_gene: TRBJ1-2
d_gene: TRBD1
v_gene: TRBV6-1
abundance: once
CDR3aa: CASSEIVGQEYGYTF
CDR3nt: TGTGCCAGCAGTGAAATAGTGGGACAGGAGTATGGCTACACCTTC

j_gene: TRBJ2-5
d_gene: -
v_gene: TRBV6-6
abundance: once
CDR3aa: CASRSEETQYF
CDR3nt: TGTGCCAGCAGGAGTGAGGAGACCCAGTACTTC

j_gene: TRBJ2-1
d_gene: -
v_gene: TRBV10-3
abundance: -
CDR3aa: CAISEKSAPRGDEQFF
CDR3nt: TGTGCCATCAGTGAGAAGTCGGCCCCGCGGGGCGATGAGCAGTTCTTC

j_gene: TRBJ2-5
d_gene: TRBD2
v_gene: TRBV9
abundance: -
CDR3aa: CASSVLAGQETQYF
CDR3nt: TGTGCCAGCAGCGTTCTAGCGGGGCAAGAGACCCAGTACTTC

j_gene: TRBJ1-2
d_gene: -
v_gene: TRBV30
abundance: -
CDR3aa: CAWSGMRGWNTF
CDR3nt: TGTGCCTGGAGTGGGATGCGGGGCTGGAACACCTTC

j_gene: TRBJ2-1
d_gene: -
v_gene: TRBV7-9
abundance: once
CDR3aa: CASCTGLSYNEQFF
CDR3nt: TGTGCCAGTTGCACGGGACTCTCCTACAATGAGCAGTTCTTC

j_gene: TRBJ1-5
d_gene: -
v_gene: TRBV25-1
abundance: -
CDR3aa: CASSGRGNQPQHF
CDR3nt: TGTGCCAGCAGTGGGAGGGGTAATCAGCCCCAGCATTTT

j_gene: TRBJ2-1
d_gene: TRBD2
v_gene: TRBV19
abundance: -
CDR3aa: CASSIESAGGYNEQFF
CDR3nt: TGTGCCAGTAGTATAGAATCAGCGGGGGGATACAATGAGCAGTTCTTC

j_gene: TRBJ1-1
d_gene: -
v_gene: TRBV20-1
abundance: -
CDR3aa: CSSTGNTEAFF
CDR3nt: TGCAGTTCCACAGGGAACACTGAAGCTTTCTTT

j_gene: TRBJ1-2
d_gene: -
v_gene: TRBV3-1/TRBV3-2
abundance: once
CDR3aa: CASSQGLAGRSNYGYTF
CDR3nt: TGTGCCAGCAGCCAAGGCCTGGCAGGGCGATCTAACTATGGCTACACCTTC

j_gene: TRBJ1-5
d_gene: TRBD1
v_gene: TRBV3-1/TRBV3-2
abundance: -
CDR3aa: CASSQSRDRVYSNQPQHF
CDR3nt: TGTGCCAGCAGCCAGAGCCGGGACAGAGTTTATAGCAATCAGCCCCAGCATTTT

j_gene: TRBJ1-6
d_gene: -
v_gene: TRBV27
abundance: -
CDR3aa: CASSLGQLDSPLHF
CDR3nt: TGTGCCAGCAGTTTAGGACAGCTGGATTCACCCCTCCACTTT

j_gene: TRBJ1-5
d_gene: -
v_gene: TRBV4-3
abundance: -
CDR3aa: CASSQDEGGNQPQHF
CDR3nt: TGCGCCAGCAGCCAAGATGAAGGGGGTAATCAGCCCCAGCATTTT

j_gene: TRBJ1-1
d_gene: -
v_gene: TRBV18
abundance: -
CDR3aa: CASSPNHLTNTEAFF
CDR3nt: TGTGCCAGCTCACCCAACCACCTAACTAACACTGAAGCTTTCTTT

j_gene: TRBJ2-6
d_gene: TRBD1
v_gene: TRBV5-6
abundance: -
CDR3aa: CASERDRGPGGANVLTF
CDR3nt: TGTGCCAGCGAGCGGGACAGGGGGCCCGGGGGGGCCAACGTCCTGACTTTC

j_gene: TRBJ2-3
d_gene: TRBD1
v_gene: TRBV15
abundance: -
CDR3aa: CATSREAGGSDTQYF
CDR3nt: TGTGCCACCAGCAGAGAGGCAGGGGGCTCAGATACGCAGTATTTT

j_gene: TRBJ1-2
d_gene: TRBD1
v_gene: TRBV7-2
abundance: -
CDR3aa: CASSPQRTGSGGYTF
CDR3nt: TGTGCCAGCAGCCCCCAGCGGACAGGGTCCGGGGGCTACACCTTC

j_gene: TRBJ2-7
d_gene: -
v_gene: TRBV5-6
abundance: -
CDR3aa: CASSLAGGGAYYEQYF
CDR3nt: TGTGCCAGCAGCTTGGCCGGAGGGGGCGCATACTACGAGCAGTACTTC

j_gene: TRBJ1-1
d_gene: -
v_gene: TRBV7-6
abundance: -
CDR3aa: CASSLGRLRLGRVSGTEAFF
CDR3nt: TGTGCCAGCAGCTTAGGGCGGTTGCGGTTGGGTAGGGTGAGCGGCACTGAAGCTTTCTTT

j_gene: TRBJ2-7
d_gene: TRBD1
v_gene: TRBV7-9
abundance: -
CDR3aa: CASSSTTGAYEQYF
CDR3nt: TGTGCCAGCAGCTCCACGACAGGGGCCTACGAGCAGTACTTC

j_gene: TRBJ1-1
d_gene: -
v_gene: TRBV29-1
abundance: -
CDR3aa: CSVEEDRNSLEAFF
CDR3nt: TGCAGCGTTGAAGAAGACCGAAACAGCCTTGAAGCTTTCTTT

j_gene: TRBJ1-1
d_gene: TRBD1
v_gene: TRBV7-2
abundance: -
CDR3aa: CASSLFRQGGRYTEAFF
CDR3nt: TGTGCCAGCAGCTTATTCCGACAGGGCGGCCGGTACACTGAAGCTTTCTTT

j_gene: TRBJ1-6
d_gene: -
v_gene: TRBV9
abundance: -
CDR3aa: CASSGNVENSPLHF
CDR3nt: TGTGCCAGCAGCGGAAACGTAGAAAATTCACCCCTCCACTTT

j_gene: TRBJ1-2
d_gene: TRBD1
v_gene: TRBV27
abundance: -
CDR3aa: CASRPGTGVGYGYTF
CDR3nt: TGTGCCAGCAGGCCCGGGACAGGGGTAGGCTATGGCTACACCTTC

j_gene: TRBJ1-1
d_gene: -
v_gene: TRBV5-1
abundance: -
CDR3aa: CASSLTAENTEAFF
CDR3nt: TGCGCCAGCAGCTTGACAGCCGAGAACACTGAAGCTTTCTTT

j_gene: TRBJ1-1
d_gene: -
v_gene: TRBV5-5
abundance: -
CDR3aa: CASSLIGEGAFF
CDR3nt: TGTGCCAGCAGCTTGATTGGGGAGGGGGCTTTCTTT

j_gene: TRBJ1-5
d_gene: -
v_gene: TRBV11-2
abundance: -
CDR3aa: CASSLGGDSNQPQHF
CDR3nt: TGTGCCAGCAGCTTAGGGGGAGATAGCAATCAGCCCCAGCATTTT

j_gene: TRBJ1-4
d_gene: -
v_gene: TRBV9
abundance: -
CDR3aa: CASSRGTNEKLFF
CDR3nt: TGTGCCAGCAGCCGGGGGACTAATGAAAAACTGTTTTTT

j_gene: TRBJ1-2
d_gene: TRBD1
v_gene: TRBV6-5
abundance: -
CDR3aa: CASRQDRDYGYTF
CDR3nt: TGTGCCAGCAGGCAAGACAGGGACTATGGCTACACCTTC

j_gene: TRBJ2-3
d_gene: TRBD2
v_gene: TRBV7-3
abundance: -
CDR3aa: CASSLFAGGHRDTQYF
CDR3nt: TGTGCCAGCAGCTTATTTGCGGGGGGGCATAGGGATACGCAGTATTTT

j_gene: TRBJ1-1
d_gene: TRBD1
v_gene: TRBV19
abundance: -
CDR3aa: CASTLRDRGWAFF
CDR3nt: TGTGCCAGTACCCTCCGGGACAGGGGTTGGGCTTTCTTT

j_gene: TRBJ1-2
d_gene: -
v_gene: TRBV5-1
abundance: -
CDR3aa: CASSSYSDRPYGYTF
CDR3nt: TGCGCCAGCAGTTCGTACTCGGACAGACCCTATGGCTACACCTTC